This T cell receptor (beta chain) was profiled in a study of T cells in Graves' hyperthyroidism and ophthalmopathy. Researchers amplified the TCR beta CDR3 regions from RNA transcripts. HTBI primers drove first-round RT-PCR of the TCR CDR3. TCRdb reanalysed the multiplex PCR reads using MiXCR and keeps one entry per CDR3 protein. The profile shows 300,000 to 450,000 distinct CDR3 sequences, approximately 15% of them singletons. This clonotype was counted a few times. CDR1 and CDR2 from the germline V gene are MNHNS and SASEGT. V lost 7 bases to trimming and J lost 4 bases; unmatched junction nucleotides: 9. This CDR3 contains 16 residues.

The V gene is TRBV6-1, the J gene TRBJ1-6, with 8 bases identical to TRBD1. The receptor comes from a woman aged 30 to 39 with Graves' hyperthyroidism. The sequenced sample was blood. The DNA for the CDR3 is TGTGCCAGCACCCGGGGACAGGCTTTTTATAATTCACCCCTCCACTTT. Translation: CASTRGQAFYNSPLHF.